The clone carrying this T cell receptor (beta chain) was observed many times. Its specificity is not known. This specimen belongs to a study of T-cell reconstitution after alpha-beta-depleted transplantation in children. Overall study findings and caveats: After one year, T-cell counts and TCRbeta diversity mostly came from new T cells. Some patients owed their high day-60 TCRbeta diversity to surviving recipient T cells and thymic progenitors. Where alpha-beta T cells came from about two months after transplant was reportedly several hundred expanded graft clones.

Using unique molecular identifiers, the investigators prepared the TCRbeta library. TCRdb called the PCR reads again in MiXCR, with one record for every CDR3 protein. The sample contains about 460,000 distinct CDR3 sequences, roughly a tenth of which appear only once. The CDR3 contains 12 residues. V was shortened by 5 bases and J by 2 bases, with 7 bases between the two germline ends. Germline V CDR1 and CDR2: DFQATT, SNEGSKA (reference sequence). This receptor was obtained from a child aged 2-15 years with inherited bone marrow failure, due to receive a stem cell transplant. The chain employs TRBV20-1 and TRBJ1-3; possible D gene TRBD1, 6 bases. This specimen was PBMCs, taken before TCRalphabeta/CD19-depleted stem cell transplant. In DNA, the CDR3 is TGCAGTGCTGCAGGGGCTGGAAACACCATATATTTT. This sequence encodes CSAAGAGNTIYF.